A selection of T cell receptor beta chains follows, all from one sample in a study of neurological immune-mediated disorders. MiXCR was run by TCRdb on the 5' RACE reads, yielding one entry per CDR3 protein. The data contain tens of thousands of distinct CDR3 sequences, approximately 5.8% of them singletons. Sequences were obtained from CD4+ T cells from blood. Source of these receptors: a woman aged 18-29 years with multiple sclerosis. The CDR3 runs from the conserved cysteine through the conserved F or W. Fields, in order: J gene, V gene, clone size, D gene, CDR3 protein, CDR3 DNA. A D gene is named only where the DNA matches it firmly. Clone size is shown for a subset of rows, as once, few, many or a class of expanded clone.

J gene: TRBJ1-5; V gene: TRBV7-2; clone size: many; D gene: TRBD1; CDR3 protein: CASSLAGTGINF; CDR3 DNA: TGTGCCAGCAGCTTAGCCGGGACAGGCATCAACTTT
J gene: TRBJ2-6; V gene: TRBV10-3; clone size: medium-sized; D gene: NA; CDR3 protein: CAIRGGRGANVLTF; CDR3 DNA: TGTGCCATCAGAGGGGGGCGAGGGGCCAACGTCCTGACTTTC
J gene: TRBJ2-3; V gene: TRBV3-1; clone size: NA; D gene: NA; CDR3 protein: CASSQQQRSTDTQYF; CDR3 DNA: TGTGCCAGCAGCCAACAACAGAGGAGCACAGATACGCAGTATTTT
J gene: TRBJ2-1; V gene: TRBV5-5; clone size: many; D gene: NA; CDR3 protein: CASSLLASGNEQFF; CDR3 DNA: TGTGCCAGCAGCTTACTAGCATCAGGGAATGAGCAGTTCTTC
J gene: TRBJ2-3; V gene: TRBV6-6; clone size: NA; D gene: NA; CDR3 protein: CASAARGTDTQYF; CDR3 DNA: TGTGCCAGCGCTGCGAGGGGCACAGATACGCAGTATTTT
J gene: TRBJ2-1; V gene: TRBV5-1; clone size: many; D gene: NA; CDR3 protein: CASSLARLVRVDEQFF; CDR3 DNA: TGCGCCAGCAGCTTGGCCCGGCTAGTCAGGGTGGATGAGCAGTTCTTC
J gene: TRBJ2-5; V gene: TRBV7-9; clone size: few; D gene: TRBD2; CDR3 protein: CASSPGGAKYF; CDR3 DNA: TGTGCCAGCAGCCCCGGGGGGGCAAAGTACTTC
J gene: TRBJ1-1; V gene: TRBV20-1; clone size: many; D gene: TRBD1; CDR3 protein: CSARAGGADTEAFF; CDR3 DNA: TGCAGTGCTAGGGCAGGGGGCGCCGACACTGAAGCTTTCTTT
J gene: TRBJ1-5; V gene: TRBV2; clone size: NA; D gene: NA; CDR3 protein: CASSGSLMSNQPQHF; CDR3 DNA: TGTGCCAGCTCGGGTAGCTTGATGAGCAATCAGCCCCAGCATTTT
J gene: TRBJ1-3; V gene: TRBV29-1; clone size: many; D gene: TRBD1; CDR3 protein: CSVENPGQANTIYF; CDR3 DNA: TGCAGCGTTGAGAACCCGGGACAGGCGAACACCATATATTTT
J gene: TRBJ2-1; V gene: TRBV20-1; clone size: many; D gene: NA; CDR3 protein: CSARPIGQSRANNEQFF; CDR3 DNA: TGCAGTGCTAGGCCTATCGGACAGAGTAGAGCGAACAATGAGCAGTTCTTC
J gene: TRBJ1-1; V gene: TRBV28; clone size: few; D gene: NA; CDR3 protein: CASSLLRVNTEAFF; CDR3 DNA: TGTGCCAGCAGTTTGCTCCGGGTGAACACTGAAGCTTTCTTT
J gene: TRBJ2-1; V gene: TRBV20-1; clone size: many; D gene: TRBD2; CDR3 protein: CSPVGLAGGYEQFF; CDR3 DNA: TGCAGTCCCGTCGGGCTAGCGGGAGGCTATGAGCAGTTCTTC
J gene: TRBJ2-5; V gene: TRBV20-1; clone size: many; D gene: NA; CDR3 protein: CSAANARGPKETQYF; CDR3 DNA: TGCAGTGCTGCTAACGCCCGGGGGCCTAAAGAGACCCAGTACTTC
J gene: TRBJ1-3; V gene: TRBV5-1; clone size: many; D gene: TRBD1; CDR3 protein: CASSEGQATSGNTIYF; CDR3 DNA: TGCGCCAGCAGCGAGGGACAGGCCACCTCTGGAAACACCATATATTTT
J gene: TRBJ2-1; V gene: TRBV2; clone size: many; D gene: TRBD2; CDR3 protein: CASSILAGATNEQFF; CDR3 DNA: TGTGCCAGCAGTATATTAGCGGGAGCGACCAATGAGCAGTTCTTC
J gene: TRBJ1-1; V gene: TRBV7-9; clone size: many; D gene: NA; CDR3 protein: CASSLAGIAEAFF; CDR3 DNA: TGTGCCAGCAGCTTAGCGGGGATAGCTGAAGCTTTCTTT
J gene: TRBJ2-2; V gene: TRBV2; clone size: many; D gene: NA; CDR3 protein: CASRRAANTGELFF; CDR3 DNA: TGTGCCAGCAGGAGGGCAGCCAACACCGGGGAGCTGTTTTTT
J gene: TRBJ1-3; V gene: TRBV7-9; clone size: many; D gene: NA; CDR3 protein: CASSQSGGTSGNTIYF; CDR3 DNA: TGTGCCAGCAGTCAGTCGGGGGGAACCTCTGGAAACACCATATATTTT
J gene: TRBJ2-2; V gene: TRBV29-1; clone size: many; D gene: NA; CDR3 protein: CSVLEASGPGELFF; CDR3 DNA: TGCAGCGTTCTCGAGGCCTCGGGGCCCGGGGAGCTGTTTTTT
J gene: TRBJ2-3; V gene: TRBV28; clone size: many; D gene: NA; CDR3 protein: CASSFRGLAAGGADTQYF; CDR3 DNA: TGTGCCAGCAGTTTTCGGGGGTTAGCGGCAGGGGGGGCAGATACGCAGTATTTT
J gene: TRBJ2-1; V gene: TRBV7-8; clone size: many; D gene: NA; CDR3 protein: CASSLRTEKNNEQFF; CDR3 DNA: TGTGCCAGCAGCTTAAGGACAGAGAAAAACAATGAGCAGTTCTTC
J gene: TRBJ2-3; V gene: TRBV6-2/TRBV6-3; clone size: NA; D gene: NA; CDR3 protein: CASRVRGADTQYF; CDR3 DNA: TGTGCCAGCAGGGTCAGGGGCGCAGATACGCAGTATTTT
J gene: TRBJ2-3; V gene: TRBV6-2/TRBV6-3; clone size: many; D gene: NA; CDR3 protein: CASDRGARTQYF; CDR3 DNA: TGTGCCAGCGACCGAGGGGCTCGGACGCAGTATTTT
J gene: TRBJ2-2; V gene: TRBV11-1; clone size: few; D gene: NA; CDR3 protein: CASSQRSSGELFF; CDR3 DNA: TGTGCCAGCAGCCAGCGAAGCTCCGGGGAGCTGTTTTTT
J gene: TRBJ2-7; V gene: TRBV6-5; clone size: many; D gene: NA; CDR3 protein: CASSLRRGFEQYF; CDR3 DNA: TGTGCCAGCAGTCTACGGAGGGGGTTCGAGCAGTACTTC
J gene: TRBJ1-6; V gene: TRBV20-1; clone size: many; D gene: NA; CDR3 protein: CSALGEGGDSPLHF; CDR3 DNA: TGCAGTGCTCTTGGTGAGGGGGGAGATTCACCCCTCCACTTT
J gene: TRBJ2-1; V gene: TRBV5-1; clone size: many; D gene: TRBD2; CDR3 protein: CASSLVAGSNEQFF; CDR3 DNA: TGCGCCAGCAGCTTGGTAGCGGGAAGCAATGAGCAGTTCTTC
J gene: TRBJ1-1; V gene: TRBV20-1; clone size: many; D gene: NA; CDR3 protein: CSARDRTPEQGTEAFF; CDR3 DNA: TGCAGTGCTAGAGATAGGACACCCGAACAGGGTACTGAAGCTTTCTTT
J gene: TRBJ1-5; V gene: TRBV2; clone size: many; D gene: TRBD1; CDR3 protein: CASSRDSRLGLNQPQHF; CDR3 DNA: TGTGCCAGCAGTCGGGACAGTAGGTTGGGATTAAATCAGCCCCAGCATTTT
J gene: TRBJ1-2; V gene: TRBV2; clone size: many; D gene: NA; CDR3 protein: CASKVGSYSANYGYTF; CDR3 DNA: TGTGCCAGCAAAGTTGGATCTTACTCAGCTAACTATGGCTACACCTTC
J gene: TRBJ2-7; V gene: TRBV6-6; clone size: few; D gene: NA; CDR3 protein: CASSSQGLRYEQYF; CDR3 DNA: TGTGCCAGCAGTTCACAGGGCCTCCGTTACGAGCAGTACTTC
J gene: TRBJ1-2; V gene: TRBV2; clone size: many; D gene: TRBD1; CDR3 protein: CASIYRGQNYGYTF; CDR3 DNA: TGTGCCAGCATATACAGGGGGCAGAACTATGGCTACACCTTC
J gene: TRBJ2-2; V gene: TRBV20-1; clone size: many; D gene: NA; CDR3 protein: CSARDQTGELFF; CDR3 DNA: TGCAGTGCTAGAGATCAGACCGGGGAGCTGTTTTTT
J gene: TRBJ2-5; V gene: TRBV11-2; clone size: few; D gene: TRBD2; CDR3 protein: CATSGKETQYF; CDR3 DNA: TGTGCGACTAGCGGGAAAGAGACCCAGTACTTC
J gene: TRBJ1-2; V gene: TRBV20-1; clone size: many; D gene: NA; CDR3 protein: CSAVDAGLWYGYTF; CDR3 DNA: TGCAGTGCTGTTGACGCGGGGCTGTGGTATGGCTACACCTTC
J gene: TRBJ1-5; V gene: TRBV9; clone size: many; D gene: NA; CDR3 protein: CASSVATGPDQPQHF; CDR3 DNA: TGTGCCAGCAGCGTAGCTACGGGCCCGGATCAGCCCCAGCATTTT
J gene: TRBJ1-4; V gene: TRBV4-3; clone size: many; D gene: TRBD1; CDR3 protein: CASSQGQGNEKLFF; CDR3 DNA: TGCGCCAGCAGCCAGGGACAGGGGAATGAAAAACTGTTTTTT
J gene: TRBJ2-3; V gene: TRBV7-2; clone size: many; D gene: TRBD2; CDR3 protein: CASSPTSDTQYF; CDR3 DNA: TGTGCCAGCAGCCCGACTAGCGATACGCAGTATTTT
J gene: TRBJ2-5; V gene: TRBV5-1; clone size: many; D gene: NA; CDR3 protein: CASSPGTAIETQYF; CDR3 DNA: TGCGCCAGCAGCCCTGGGACGGCTATTGAGACCCAGTACTTC
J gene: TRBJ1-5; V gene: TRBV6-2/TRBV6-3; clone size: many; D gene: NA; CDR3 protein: CASSYSSGNQPQHF; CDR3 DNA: TGTGCCAGCAGTTACTCGTCGGGGAATCAGCCCCAGCATTTT
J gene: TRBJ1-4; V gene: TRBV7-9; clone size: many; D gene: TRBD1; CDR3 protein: CASSRIRGALANEKLFF; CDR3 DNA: TGTGCCAGCAGCCGAATCAGGGGGGCGCTGGCTAATGAAAAACTGTTTTTT
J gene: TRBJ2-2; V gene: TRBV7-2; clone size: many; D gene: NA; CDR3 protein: CASSLGGPYRGTGELFF; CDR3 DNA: TGTGCCAGCAGCTTAGGGGGTCCCTACCGGGGCACCGGGGAGCTGTTTTTT
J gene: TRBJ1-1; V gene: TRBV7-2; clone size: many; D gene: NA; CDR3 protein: CASSLGGALGFTEAFF; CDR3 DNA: TGTGCCAGCAGCTTAGGAGGGGCGTTAGGTTTCACTGAAGCTTTCTTT
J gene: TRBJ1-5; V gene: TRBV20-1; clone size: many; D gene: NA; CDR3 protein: CSATYGEYQPQHF; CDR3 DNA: TGCAGTGCTACGTACGGGGAATATCAGCCCCAGCATTTT
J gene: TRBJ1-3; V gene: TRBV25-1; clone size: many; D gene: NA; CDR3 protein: CASSDRFGTGSGNTIYF; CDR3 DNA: TGTGCCAGCAGTGATCGTTTTGGGACGGGCTCTGGAAACACCATATATTTT
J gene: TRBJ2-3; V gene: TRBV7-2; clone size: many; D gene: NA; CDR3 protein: CASSLGFVSRVDTQYF; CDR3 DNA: TGTGCCAGCAGCTTAGGATTCGTGAGCAGGGTAGATACGCAGTATTTT
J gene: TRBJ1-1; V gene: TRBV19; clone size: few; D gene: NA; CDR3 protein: CASTTGGGTEAFF; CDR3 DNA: TGTGCCAGTACGACCGGAGGGGGCACTGAAGCTTTCTTT
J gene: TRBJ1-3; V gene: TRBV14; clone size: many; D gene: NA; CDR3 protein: CASSQGQRLGNTIYF; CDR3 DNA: TGTGCCAGCAGCCAAGGACAGCGACTCGGAAACACCATATATTTT
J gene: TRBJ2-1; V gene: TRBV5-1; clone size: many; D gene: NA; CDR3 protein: CASSPGPGAYNEQFF; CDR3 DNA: TGCGCCAGCAGCCCCGGGCCCGGGGCGTACAATGAGCAGTTCTTC
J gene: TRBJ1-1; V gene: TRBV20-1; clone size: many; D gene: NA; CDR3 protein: CSASPGRTQAFF; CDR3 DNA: TGCAGTGCTAGCCCAGGTCGGACTCAAGCTTTCTTT
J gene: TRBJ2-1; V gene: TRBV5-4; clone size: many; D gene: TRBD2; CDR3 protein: CASSSGQAGGSSSYNEQFF; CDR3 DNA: TGTGCCAGCAGCTCTGGCCAAGCGGGGGGCTCGAGCTCCTACAATGAGCAGTTCTTC
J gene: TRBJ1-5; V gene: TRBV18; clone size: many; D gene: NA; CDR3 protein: CASSPRVDNSNQPQHF; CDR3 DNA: TGTGCCAGCTCACCAAGGGTCGATAATAGCAATCAGCCCCAGCATTTT
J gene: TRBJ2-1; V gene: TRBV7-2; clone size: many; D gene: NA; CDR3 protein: CASSWASNNEQFF; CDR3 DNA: TGTGCCAGCAGCTGGGCTAGCAACAATGAGCAGTTCTTC
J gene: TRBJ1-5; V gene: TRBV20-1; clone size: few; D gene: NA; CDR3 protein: CSARGTGGAGQPQHF; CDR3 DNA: TGCAGTGCTCGAGGGACGGGAGGGGCCGGTCAGCCCCAGCATTTT
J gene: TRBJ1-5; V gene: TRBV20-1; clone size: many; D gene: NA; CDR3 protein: CSASLLGAQHF; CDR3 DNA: TGCAGTGCTAGCCTCTTGGGGGCCCAGCATTTT
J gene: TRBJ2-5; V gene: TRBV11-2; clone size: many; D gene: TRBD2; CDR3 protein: CASSLVASGMQETQYF; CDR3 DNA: TGTGCCAGCAGCTTAGTTGCCAGCGGGATGCAAGAGACCCAGTACTTC
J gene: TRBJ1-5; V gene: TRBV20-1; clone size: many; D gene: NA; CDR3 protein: CSARILGGAFNQPQHF; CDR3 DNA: TGCAGTGCTAGAATCCTTGGGGGGGCCTTCAATCAGCCCCAGCATTTT
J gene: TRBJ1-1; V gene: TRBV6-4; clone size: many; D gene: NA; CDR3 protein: CASSEVGDPGTEAFF; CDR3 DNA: TGTGCCAGCAGTGAAGTCGGGGACCCGGGCACTGAAGCTTTCTTT
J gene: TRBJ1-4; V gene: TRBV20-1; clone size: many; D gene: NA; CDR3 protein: CSASASNEKLFF; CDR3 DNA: TGCAGTGCTAGCGCTTCTAATGAAAAACTGTTTTTT